The clone carrying this T cell receptor beta chain appeared once. This entry belongs to a study of blood T cell repertoires in COVID-19. V shed 0 bases and J 6 bases; nucleotides not matched to a gene: 5. Germline V CDR1 and CDR2: SQVTM, ANQGSEA. This CDR3 region has 14 residues. Per the original data handling: Estimated nucleated cell counts came from reference gene primer amplification. Profiled with immunoSEQ multiplex PCR; TCRdb holds only in-frame clones, not every one. Clone size and V and J calls were adopted from that table, with D and trimming inferred from the DNA. The sample holds about 97,000 clones, approximately 90% seen once.

The material sequenced was peripheral blood. The sequence derives from a woman in her fifties or sixties with COVID-19, enrolled during active disease. The chain combines TRBV29-1 with TRBJ2-3; TRBD1 matches at 8 bases. The DNA of the CDR3 is TGCAGCGTTGAAGAGAAGACAGGGGTGGATACGCAGTATTTT. Amino acids: CSVEEKTGVDTQYF.